This T cell receptor (beta chain) emerged from a study of post-analysis software for immune sequencing data. Whole-study findings and limits: Analysis by F measure revealed that same-batch samples clustered strongly together. The study found TRBV5-6, TRBV5-1 and TRBV20-1 among about five TRBV segments more frequent in patients than controls. Normalized Chao1 diversity in multiple sclerosis patients fell significantly below that of controls.

For this clonotype: Its cognate antigen is unknown.

Unique-molecular-identifier-tagged TCR beta cDNA libraries were used. MiXCR, applied by TCRdb to the PCR reads, yields one record per CDR3 protein. Found here are hundreds of thousands of distinct CDR3 sequences, 40% to 55% of them singletons; the top ten hold 9.5% to 13%. V was trimmed by 6 bases and J by 8 bases, leaving 14 bases between them. CDR1 and CDR2 (germline): DFQATT, SNEGSKA (reference sequence). The CDR3 is 12 amino acids. The sequenced sample consisted of blood. The clonotype comes from a girl aged 10-17 years with multiple sclerosis. The rearrangement links TRBV20-1 to TRBJ2-1; tentatively, D is TRBD1 (6 bases). CDR3 loop: CSADGRGDEQFF. CDR3 sequence (DNA): TGCAGTGCCGACGGCAGGGGCGATGAGCAGTTCTTC.